One TCR beta chain is described in this entry. No antigen is known for it. Repertoires were sampled repeatedly during chemoradiotherapy. Method: immunoSEQ multiplex PCR; TCRdb's copy keeps in-frame clones and lacks some. The sample records over 9,000 clones, 91% being singletons. Germline V lookup: CDR1 SGHRS, CDR2 YFSETQ. V was pared by 3 bases and J by 1 base, with 16 bases between. This CDR3 contains 16 residues. This record belongs to a study of chemoradiotherapy in HPV16-positive cancers. Study results and caveats: Non-HPV-specific T cells did not expand in tumors during treatment, whereas candidate HPV-specific clones and E7-related motifs did.

Sequenced material: blood, taken from a patient who underwent chemoradiotherapy. The J gene is TRBJ2-5, the V gene TRBV5-1; D is undetermined. The receptor comes from a human donor with HPV-associated anogenital cancer. CDR3 sequence: CASSSRSDGPQETQYF. Here the CDR3 DNA reads TGCGCCAGCAGCTCCCGCTCTGATGGCCCCCAAGAGACCCAGTACTTC.